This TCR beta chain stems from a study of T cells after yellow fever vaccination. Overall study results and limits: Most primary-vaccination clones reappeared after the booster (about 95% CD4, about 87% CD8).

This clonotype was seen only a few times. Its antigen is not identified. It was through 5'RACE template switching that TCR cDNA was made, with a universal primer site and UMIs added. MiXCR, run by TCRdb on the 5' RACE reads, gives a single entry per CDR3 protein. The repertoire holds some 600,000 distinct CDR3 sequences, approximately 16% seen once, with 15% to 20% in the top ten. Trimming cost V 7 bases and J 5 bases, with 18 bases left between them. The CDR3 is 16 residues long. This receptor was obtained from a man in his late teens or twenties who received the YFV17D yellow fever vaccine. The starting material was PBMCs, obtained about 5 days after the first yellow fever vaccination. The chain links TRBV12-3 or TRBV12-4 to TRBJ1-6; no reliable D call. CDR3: CASKALGQSHNSPLHF. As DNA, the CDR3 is TGTGCCAGCAAGGCCCTGGGCCAGAGCCATAATTCACCCCTCCACTTT.